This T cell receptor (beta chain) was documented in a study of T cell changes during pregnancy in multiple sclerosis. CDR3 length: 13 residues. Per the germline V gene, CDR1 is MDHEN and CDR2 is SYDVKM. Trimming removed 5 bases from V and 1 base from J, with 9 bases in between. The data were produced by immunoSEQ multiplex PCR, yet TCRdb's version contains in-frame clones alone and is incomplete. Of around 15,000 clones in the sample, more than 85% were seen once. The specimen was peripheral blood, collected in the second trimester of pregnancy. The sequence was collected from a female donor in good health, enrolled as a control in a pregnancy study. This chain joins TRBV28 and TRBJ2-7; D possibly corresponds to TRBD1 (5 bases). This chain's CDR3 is CASSIQDSYEQYF. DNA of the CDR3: TGTGCCAGCAGTATACAGGATTCCTACGAGCAGTACTTC.